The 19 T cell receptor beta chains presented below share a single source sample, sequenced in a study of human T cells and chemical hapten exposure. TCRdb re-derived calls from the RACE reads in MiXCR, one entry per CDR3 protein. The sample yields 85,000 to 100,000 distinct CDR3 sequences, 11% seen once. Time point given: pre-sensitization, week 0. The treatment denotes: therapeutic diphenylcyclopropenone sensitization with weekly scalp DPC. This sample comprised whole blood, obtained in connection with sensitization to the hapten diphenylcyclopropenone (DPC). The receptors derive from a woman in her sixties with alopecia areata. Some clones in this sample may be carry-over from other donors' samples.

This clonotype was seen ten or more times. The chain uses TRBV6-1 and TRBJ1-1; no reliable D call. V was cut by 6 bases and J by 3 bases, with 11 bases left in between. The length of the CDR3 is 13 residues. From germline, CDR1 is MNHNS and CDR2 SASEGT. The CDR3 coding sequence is TGTGCCAGCAGCCGAGAAGGGTACACTGAAGCTTTCTTT. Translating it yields CASSREGYTEAFF.

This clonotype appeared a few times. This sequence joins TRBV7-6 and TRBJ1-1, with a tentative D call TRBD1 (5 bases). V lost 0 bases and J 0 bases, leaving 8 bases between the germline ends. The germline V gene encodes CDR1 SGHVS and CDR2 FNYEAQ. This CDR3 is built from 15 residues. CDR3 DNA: TGTGCCAGCAGCTTAGCAGAGGGGATGAACACTGAAGCTTTCTTT. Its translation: CASSLAEGMNTEAFF.

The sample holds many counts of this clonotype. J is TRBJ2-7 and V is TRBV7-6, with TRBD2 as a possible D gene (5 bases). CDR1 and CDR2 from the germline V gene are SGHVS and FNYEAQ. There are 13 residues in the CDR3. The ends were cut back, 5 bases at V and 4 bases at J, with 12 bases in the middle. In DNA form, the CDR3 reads TGTGCCAGCAGCCCCAGGACGGGGTACGAGCAGTACTTC. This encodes CASSPRTGYEQYF.

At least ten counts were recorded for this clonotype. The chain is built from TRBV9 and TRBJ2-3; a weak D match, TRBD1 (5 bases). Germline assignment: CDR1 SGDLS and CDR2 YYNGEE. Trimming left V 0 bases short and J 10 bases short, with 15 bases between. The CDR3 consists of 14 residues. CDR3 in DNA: TGTGCCAGCAGCGTAGCTTATAGGGGTTCGGCGCAGTATTTT. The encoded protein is CASSVAYRGSAQYF.

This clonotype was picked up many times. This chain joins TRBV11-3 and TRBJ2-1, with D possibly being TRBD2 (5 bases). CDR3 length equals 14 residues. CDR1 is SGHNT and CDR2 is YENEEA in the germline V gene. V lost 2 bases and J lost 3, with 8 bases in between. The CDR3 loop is CASSLTGIYNEQFF. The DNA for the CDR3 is TGTGCCAGCAGCTTAACGGGGATCTACAATGAGCAGTTCTTC.

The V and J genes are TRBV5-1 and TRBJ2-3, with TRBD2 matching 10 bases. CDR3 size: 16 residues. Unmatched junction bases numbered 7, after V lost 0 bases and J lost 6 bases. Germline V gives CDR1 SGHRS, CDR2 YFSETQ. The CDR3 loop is CASSLDGLAGVDTQYF. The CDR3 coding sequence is TGCGCCAGCAGCTTGGATGGGCTAGCGGGGGTGGATACGCAGTATTTT.

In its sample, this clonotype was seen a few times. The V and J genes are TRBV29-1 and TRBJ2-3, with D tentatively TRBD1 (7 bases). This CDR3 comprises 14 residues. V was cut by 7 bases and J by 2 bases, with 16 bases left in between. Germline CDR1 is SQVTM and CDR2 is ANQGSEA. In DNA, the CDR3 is TGCAGCGCCCGCGGAGGGACAGTCACAGATACGCAGTATTTT. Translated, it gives CSARGGTVTDTQYF.

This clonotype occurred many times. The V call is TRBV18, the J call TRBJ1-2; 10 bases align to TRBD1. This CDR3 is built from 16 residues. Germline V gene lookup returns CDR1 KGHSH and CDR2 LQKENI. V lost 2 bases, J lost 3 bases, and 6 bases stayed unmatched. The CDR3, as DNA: TGTGCCAGCTCACCAAGGAGCGGACAGGGGGACTATGGCTACACCTTC. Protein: CASSPRSGQGDYGYTF.

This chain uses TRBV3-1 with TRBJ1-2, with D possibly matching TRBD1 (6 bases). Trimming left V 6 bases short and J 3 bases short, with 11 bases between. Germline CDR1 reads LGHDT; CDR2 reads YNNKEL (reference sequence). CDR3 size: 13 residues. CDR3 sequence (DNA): TGTGCCAGCAGGGTACAGGGAGACTATGGCTACACCTTC. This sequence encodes CASRVQGDYGYTF.

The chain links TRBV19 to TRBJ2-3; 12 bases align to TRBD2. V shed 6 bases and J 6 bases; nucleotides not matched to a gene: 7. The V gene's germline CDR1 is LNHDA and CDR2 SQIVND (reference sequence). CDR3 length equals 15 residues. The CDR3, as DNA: TGTGCCAGTAGCCGACTAGCGGGGGTACAGGATACGCAGTATTTT. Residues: CASSRLAGVQDTQYF.

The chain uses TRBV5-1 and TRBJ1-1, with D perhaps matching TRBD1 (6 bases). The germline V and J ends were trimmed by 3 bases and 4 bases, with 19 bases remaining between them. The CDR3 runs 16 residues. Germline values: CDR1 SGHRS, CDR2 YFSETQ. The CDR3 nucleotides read TGCGCCAGCAGCTCACCGGCCAGCGGGGGCCGCACTGAAGCTTTCTTT. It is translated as CASSSPASGGRTEAFF.

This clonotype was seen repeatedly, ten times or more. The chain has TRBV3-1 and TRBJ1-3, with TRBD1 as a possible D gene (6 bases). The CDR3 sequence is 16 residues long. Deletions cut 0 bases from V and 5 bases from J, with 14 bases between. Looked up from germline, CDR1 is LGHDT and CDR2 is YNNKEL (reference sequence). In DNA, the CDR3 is TGTGCCAGCAGCCAAGATCAGACAGGTAGACGAAACACCATATATTTT. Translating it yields CASSQDQTGRRNTIYF. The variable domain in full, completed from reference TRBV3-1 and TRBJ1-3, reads DTAVSQTPKYLVTQMGNDKSIKCEQNLGHDTMYWYKQDSKKFLKIMFSYNNKELIINETVPNRFSPKSPDKAHLNLHINSLELGDSAVYFCASSQDQTGRRNTIYFGEGSWLTVV.

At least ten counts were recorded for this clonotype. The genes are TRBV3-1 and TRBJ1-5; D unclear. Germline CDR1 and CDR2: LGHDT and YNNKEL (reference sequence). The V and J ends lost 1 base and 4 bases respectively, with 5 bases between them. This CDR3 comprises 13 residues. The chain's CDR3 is CASSQAHNQPQHF. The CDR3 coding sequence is TGTGCCAGCAGCCAAGCCCATAATCAGCCCCAGCATTTT. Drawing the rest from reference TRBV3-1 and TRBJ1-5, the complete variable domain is DTAVSQTPKYLVTQMGNDKSIKCEQNLGHDTMYWYKQDSKKFLKIMFSYNNKELIINETVPNRFSPKSPDKAHLNLHINSLELGDSAVYFCASSQAHNQPQHFGDGTRLSIL.

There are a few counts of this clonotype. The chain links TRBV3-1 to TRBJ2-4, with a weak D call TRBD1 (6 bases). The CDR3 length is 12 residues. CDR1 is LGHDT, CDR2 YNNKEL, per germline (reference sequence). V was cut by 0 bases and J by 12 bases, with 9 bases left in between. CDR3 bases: TGTGCCAGCAGCCAAGAGCGAGGGGGTCAGTACTTC. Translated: CASSQERGGQYF.

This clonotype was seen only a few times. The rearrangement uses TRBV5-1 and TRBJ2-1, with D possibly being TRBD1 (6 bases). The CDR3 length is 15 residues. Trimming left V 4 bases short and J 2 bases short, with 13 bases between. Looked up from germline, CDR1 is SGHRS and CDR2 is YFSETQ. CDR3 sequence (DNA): TGCGCCAGCAGCGGGAACAGGGTGCCCTACAATGAGCAGTTCTTC. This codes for CASSGNRVPYNEQFF. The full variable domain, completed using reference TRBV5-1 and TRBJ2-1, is KAGVTQTPRYLIKTRGQQVTLSCSPISGHRSVSWYQQTPGQGLQFLFEYFSETQRNKGNFPGRFSGRQFSNSRSEMNVSTLELGDSALYLCASSGNRVPYNEQFFGPGTRLTVL.

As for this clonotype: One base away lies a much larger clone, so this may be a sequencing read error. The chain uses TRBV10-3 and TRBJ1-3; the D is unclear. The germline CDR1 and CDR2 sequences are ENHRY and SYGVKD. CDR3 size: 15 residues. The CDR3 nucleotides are TGTGACATCGGTCGACTTAGGGACTCTGGAAACACCATATATTTT. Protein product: CDIGRLRDSGNTIYF.

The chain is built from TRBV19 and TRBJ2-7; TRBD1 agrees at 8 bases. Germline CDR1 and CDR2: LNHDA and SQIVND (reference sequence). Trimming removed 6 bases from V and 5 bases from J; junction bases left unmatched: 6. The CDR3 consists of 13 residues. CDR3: CASSPDRGNEQYF. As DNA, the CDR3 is TGTGCCAGTAGCCCTGACAGGGGAAACGAGCAGTACTTC.

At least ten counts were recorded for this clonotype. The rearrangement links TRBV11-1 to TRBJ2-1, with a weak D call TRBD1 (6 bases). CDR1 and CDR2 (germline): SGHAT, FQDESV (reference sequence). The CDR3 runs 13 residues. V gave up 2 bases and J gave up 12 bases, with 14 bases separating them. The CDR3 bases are TGTGCCAGCAGCTTATCCCCAGGGGCTGGGCAGTTCTTC. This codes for CASSLSPGAGQFF. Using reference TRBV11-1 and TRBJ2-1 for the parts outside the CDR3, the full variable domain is EAEVAQSPRYKITEKSQAVAFWCDPISGHATLYWYRQILGQGPELLVQFQDESVVDDSQLPKDRFSAERLKGVDSTLKIQPAELGDSAMYLCASSLSPGAGQFFGPGTRLTVL.

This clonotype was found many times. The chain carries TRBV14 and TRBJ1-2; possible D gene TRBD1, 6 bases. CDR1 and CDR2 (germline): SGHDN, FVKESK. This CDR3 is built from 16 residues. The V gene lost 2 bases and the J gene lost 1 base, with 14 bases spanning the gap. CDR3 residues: CASSQSHRDFNYGYTF. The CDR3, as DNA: TGTGCCAGCAGCCAATCTCACAGGGATTTTAACTATGGCTACACCTTC.